This T cell receptor (beta chain) is drawn from a study of T cell responses to AZD1222 COVID-19 vaccine. Findings and caveats of the study: Targeting of unmutated variant regions was reportedly seen in nearly half of spike-specific TCRs. Females outnumbered males among donors, who were mostly white British; clonal diversity was possibly underestimated. Vaccine-associated CD4 TCRs spanned spike, dominant at 160-218 and 743-854.

About this clone itself: Its antigen is not identified.

The data were produced by immunoSEQ multiplex PCR, yet TCRdb's version contains in-frame clones alone and is incomplete. The repertoire has more than 110,000 clones, more than 85% of them found once; the top ten carry 3.5% to 4.5%. Second doses at about 4 or about 12 weeks were pooled. Germline V gene data show CDR1 as LGHNA and CDR2 as YNFKEQ. Unmatched junction bases numbered 4, after V lost 4 bases and J lost 4 bases. This CDR3 is 15 amino acids long. The chain recombines TRBV4-2 with TRBJ1-3, with 10 positions matching TRBD1. The receptor's source is an adult who received the AZD1222 COVID-19 vaccine. The input for sequencing was peripheral blood, taken 28 days after the second AZD1222 dose. The CDR3 region has the DNA TGTGCCAGCAGCCCCAGGACAGGGGGAGGAAACACCATATATTTT. Amino acids: CASSPRTGGGNTIYF.